Listed below are T cell receptor beta chains from one sample, sequenced in a study of control samples from healthy donors and cancer patients. Sequenced by immunoSEQ multiplex PCR; TCRdb stores in-frame clones only, minus some. The repertoire holds about 170,000 clones, over 85% seen once, with over 4% in the top ten. The sequenced sample was blood. All receptors come from a woman in her sixties in good health. Each CDR3 is given with its conserved first and last residue. Fields, in order: CDR3 protein, V gene, CDR3 length, J gene, D gene. D genes are given only for firm matches.

CDR3aa: CASVRGAVNTGELFF; v_gene: TRBV12-5; len: 15; j_gene: TRBJ2-2; d_gene: -
CDR3aa: CASSEAGAPEQYF; v_gene: TRBV10-1; len: 13; j_gene: TRBJ2-7; d_gene: TRBD2
CDR3aa: CASSVGDYGYTF; v_gene: TRBV25-1; len: 12; j_gene: TRBJ1-2; d_gene: -
CDR3aa: CASSLVSARNTEAFF; v_gene: TRBV7-6; len: 15; j_gene: TRBJ1-1; d_gene: -
CDR3aa: CASSPGTGGIYEQYF; v_gene: TRBV7-2; len: 15; j_gene: TRBJ2-7; d_gene: TRBD1
CDR3aa: CSASLPLLGNQPQHF; v_gene: TRBV20-1; len: 15; j_gene: TRBJ1-5; d_gene: -
CDR3aa: CASSTTGLAPLHF; v_gene: TRBV27; len: 13; j_gene: TRBJ1-6; d_gene: -
CDR3aa: CASSLPPYSGGLYEQYF; v_gene: TRBV11-3; len: 17; j_gene: TRBJ2-7; d_gene: -
CDR3aa: CASSVVYSLYEQYF; v_gene: TRBV9; len: 14; j_gene: TRBJ2-7; d_gene: -
CDR3aa: CASSYGTGGTEAFF; v_gene: TRBV6-5; len: 14; j_gene: TRBJ1-1; d_gene: TRBD1
CDR3aa: CASTMQGLGNQPQHF; v_gene: TRBV7-2; len: 15; j_gene: TRBJ1-5; d_gene: -
CDR3aa: CASSPEEGAYGYTF; v_gene: TRBV18; len: 14; j_gene: TRBJ1-2; d_gene: -
CDR3aa: CASSLDRGGRGYTF; v_gene: TRBV9; len: 14; j_gene: TRBJ1-2; d_gene: TRBD1
CDR3aa: CSVDRGTGGHGGELFF; v_gene: TRBV29-1; len: 16; j_gene: TRBJ2-2; d_gene: TRBD1
CDR3aa: CASSLKTVSGYTF; v_gene: TRBV6-2/TRBV6-3; len: 13; j_gene: TRBJ1-2; d_gene: -
CDR3aa: CASSYGGFNTEAFF; v_gene: TRBV6-5; len: 14; j_gene: TRBJ1-1; d_gene: -
CDR3aa: CASSTQGDTEAFF; v_gene: TRBV7-2; len: 13; j_gene: TRBJ1-1; d_gene: TRBD1